This is a list of T cell receptor beta chains from one sample in a study of blood T cell repertoires in COVID-19. TCRdb's copy holds only in-frame clones and misses some; the assay was immunoSEQ multiplex PCR. This table holds 40,000 to 45,000 clones, 92% found once. Sequencing input: peripheral blood. The receptors were sampled from a human donor in a cohort sampled during active COVID-19. Each CDR3 is given with its conserved first and last residue. D genes are given only for firm matches. Some rows mark clone size as missing; the rest say once, few, many or name a class of expanded clone.

>TRBJ2-6|once|NA|TRBV10-3
TGTGCCATCAGTGAACTTCTAGCTGGGGCCAACGTCCTGACTTTC
CAISELLAGANVLTF
>TRBJ2-1|NA|NA|TRBV2
TGTGCCAATGCGGAGCTCTCCTACAATGAGCAGTTCTTC
CANAELSYNEQFF
>TRBJ1-1|NA|TRBD1|TRBV3-1/TRBV3-2
TGTGCCAGTACCGGATTCCGGGACAGGACGAACACTGAAGCTTTCTTT
CASTGFRDRTNTEAFF
>TRBJ1-2|NA|NA|TRBV12-3/TRBV12-4
TGTGCCAGCAGTTTAGACAGGGTGGGTAGCTACACCTTC
CASSLDRVGSYTF
>TRBJ1-1|NA|NA|TRBV4-1
TGCGCCAGCAGCCGCGGACAGATTGGGGACACTGAAGCTTTCTTT
CASSRGQIGDTEAFF
>TRBJ2-2|few|TRBD2|TRBV20-1
TGCAGTGCTAGTCGGACTAGCGGGGGGGCCGGGGAGCTGTTTTTT
CSASRTSGGAGELFF
>TRBJ2-5|NA|NA|TRBV7-2
TGTGCCAGCAGCTTAGCGCGGTCTATGAGGCAGACCCAGTACTTC
CASSLARSMRQTQYF
>TRBJ1-4|NA|TRBD1|TRBV7-9
TGTGCCAGCCGGGACAGAGCCCTGGAAAAACTGTTTTTT
CASRDRALEKLFF
>TRBJ1-1|NA|TRBD1|TRBV5-1
TGCGCCAGCAGCTTGGTGACAGGGGGCGGAGGGAGGACTGAAGCTTTCTTT
CASSLVTGGGGRTEAFF
>TRBJ2-7|NA|NA|TRBV3-1/TRBV3-2
TGTGCCAGCAGCCAGGCGACAGACGCCTACGAGCAGTACTTC
CASSQATDAYEQYF
>TRBJ1-1|NA|NA|TRBV10-2
TGCGCCAGCAGTGAGTCGCCTATGGGCAGGGGAGCTTTCTTT
CASSESPMGRGAFF
>TRBJ2-2|NA|NA|TRBV5-1
TGCGCCAGCAGCTCGGACAGCGGCTCGAGCACCGGGGAGCTGTTTTTT
CASSSDSGSSTGELFF
>TRBJ1-1|NA|NA|TRBV9
TGTGCCAGCAGCGTAGGTCCGGGGTGGGACACTGAAGCTTTCTTT
CASSVGPGWDTEAFF
>TRBJ1-2|NA|TRBD1|TRBV18
TGTGCCAGCTCACCACAAGCCGGGACAGGGGCTGCCTACACCTTC
CASSPQAGTGAAYTF
>TRBJ1-6|NA|NA|TRBV2
TGTGCCAGCAGTGTCAGACAGCGTAATTCACCCCTCCACTTT
CASSVRQRNSPLHF
>TRBJ2-7|NA|NA|TRBV27
TGTGCCAGCAGTTTAAATAGTGTAGGAGCCGAGCAGTACTTC
CASSLNSVGAEQYF
>TRBJ2-7|NA|NA|TRBV11-3
TGTGCCAGCAGCTTAGAGGGCGGGTACGAGCAGTACTTC
CASSLEGGYEQYF
>TRBJ1-2|NA|NA|TRBV5-5
TGTGCCAGCAGCTTAGAGCGGTATGGCTACACCTTC
CASSLERYGYTF
>TRBJ2-3|once|TRBD2|TRBV2
TGTGCCAGCAGTGACGGGACTAGCGGGGGGCTTGATACGCAGTATTTT
CASSDGTSGGLDTQYF
>TRBJ2-5|NA|NA|TRBV19
TGTGCCAGTAGTGTCAGGGGGGACCAAGAGACCCAGTACTTC
CASSVRGDQETQYF
>TRBJ2-5|NA|TRBD1|TRBV9
TGTGCCAGCAGCGCTAGAGGGGACAGCTCAGAGACCCAGTACTTC
CASSARGDSSETQYF
>TRBJ2-3|NA|NA|TRBV11-2
TGTGCCAGCAGCTTTCGGCGGAGTGGGACAGATACGCAGTATTTT
CASSFRRSGTDTQYF
>TRBJ2-3|NA|TRBD2|TRBV6-6
TGTGCCAGCTCGGCGGGAGTCCCAGATACGCAGTATTTT
CASSAGVPDTQYF
>TRBJ2-7|NA|TRBD1|TRBV4-1
TGCGCCAGCAGCCAAGATCCAGGACAGGGGGATTACGAGCAGTACTTC
CASSQDPGQGDYEQYF